The 20 T cell receptor beta chains below all came from one sample that was sequenced in a study of blood T cell repertoires in COVID-19. Using immunoSEQ multiplex PCR, the repertoire was profiled, and TCRdb retains in-frame clones only, with some absent. The data contain 200,000 or so clones, 80% to 90% of them singletons. Sequencing was done on a sample of peripheral blood. The source is a man aged 55 to 70 with acute or convalescent COVID-19.

The chain couples TRBV27 to TRBJ2-7, with 8 bases matching TRBD2. The CDR3 spans 15 residues. With V trimmed by 3 bases and J by 3 bases, 7 bases remained unmatched. The germline CDR1 and CDR2 sequences are MNHEY and SMNVEV (reference sequence). CDR3 sequence: CASSLDGRGFYEQYF. CDR3 DNA: TGTGCCAGCAGTTTGGACGGGAGGGGCTTCTACGAGCAGTACTTC.

Here the CDR3 reads CASSSRYRDFF. Here the CDR3 DNA reads TGTGCCAGCAGTTCCCGGTACAGGGATTTTTTT. This chain uses TRBV28 with TRBJ1-4, with D tentatively TRBD1 (6 bases). The CDR3 is 11 residues long. The V gene lost 4 bases and the J gene lost 17 bases, with 14 bases spanning the gap. From germline, CDR1 is MDHEN and CDR2 SYDVKM.

This sequence joins TRBV4-1 and TRBJ2-1; D not resolved. Germline V gene sequence: CDR1 MGHRA, CDR2 YSYEKL. The CDR3 is 13 residues long. Trimming took off 1 base at V and 8 bases at J, with 9 bases between the two ends. The CDR3 sequence is CASSQGVRHEQFF. CDR3 nucleotides: TGCGCCAGCAGCCAAGGTGTGAGGCATGAGCAGTTCTTC.

The chain combines TRBV29-1 with TRBJ2-2; TRBD1 aligns across 7 bases. V shed 7 bases, J shed 8 bases, and the junction held 7 bases outside the gene matches. Per germline, CDR1 SQVTM and CDR2 ANQGSEA. The CDR3 length is 12 residues. The CDR3 here is CSARQGRGELFF. CDR3 coding DNA: TGCAGCGCCCGACAGGGAAGAGGGGAGCTGTTTTTT.

The J gene is TRBJ2-3, the V gene TRBV11-2; D gene unclear. Germline-derived CDR1 and CDR2 are SGHAT and FQNNGV. The CDR3 extends over 11 amino acids. The ends were cut back, 3 bases at V and 6 bases at J, with 4 bases in the middle. For the CDR3, the DNA is TGTGCCAGCAGCTTCATGGATACGCAGTATTTT. Encoded protein: CASSFMDTQYF.

Only one count was recorded for this clone. The chain joins TRBV7-3 to TRBJ1-6, with TRBD1 matching 9 bases. The CDR3 contains 14 residues. Germline CDR1 is SGHTA and CDR2 is FQGTGA. V was pared by 5 bases and J by 7 bases, with 3 bases of the junction left unmatched. The CDR3 DNA reads TGTGCCAGCAGCGTCACAGGGGGCAATTCACCCCTCCACTTT. Translating it yields CASSVTGGNSPLHF.

J is TRBJ2-1 and V is TRBV6-5, with TRBD2 matching 9 bases. The V gene end was trimmed by 5 bases and the J gene end by 6 bases; junction bases not matched to a gene: 5. Germline V lookup: CDR1 MNHEY, CDR2 SVGAGI. The CDR3 is made up of 14 amino acids. CDR3 sequence reads: CASSQGLASNEQFF. CDR3 DNA sequence: TGTGCCAGCAGTCAGGGACTAGCTAGCAATGAGCAGTTCTTC.

V gene TRBV7-2 combines with J gene TRBJ2-3; weak D call: TRBD1 (6 bases). V gave up 5 bases and J gave up 1 base, with 19 bases separating them. Germline CDR1 SGHTA, CDR2 FQGNSA. This CDR3 has 17 residues. CDR3 in amino acids: CASSLTIRGAGTDTQYF. The CDR3 DNA is TGTGCCAGCAGCCTTACGATCAGGGGAGCGGGCACAGATACGCAGTATTTT.

This rearrangement joins TRBV10-3 to TRBJ1-2, with D uncertain. Per the germline V gene, CDR1 is ENHRY and CDR2 is SYGVKD. CDR3 length equals 14 residues. With 8 bases removed from V and 5 bases from J, the gap between germline ends came to 18 bases. The CDR3 spells CAISTGVSGYGYTF. In DNA, the CDR3 is TGTGCCATCTCAACGGGTGTCTCGGGGTATGGCTACACCTTC.

V is TRBV24-1 and J is TRBJ2-3, with TRBD2 matching 7 bases. Per germline, CDR1 KGHDR and CDR2 SFDVKD. The CDR3 sequence is 14 residues long. Trimming took 5 bases from V and 3 from J; bases not matched to a gene: 4. As DNA, the CDR3 is TGTGCCACCAGTGTGGGGGGAGGGACAGATACGCAGTATTTT. Translated: CATSVGGGTDTQYF.

The chain employs TRBV9 and TRBJ1-4; D is ambiguous. Germline CDR1 reads SGDLS; CDR2 reads YYNGEE. V shed 0 bases and J shed 0 bases, with 6 bases lying between them. This CDR3 spans 15 amino acids. The CDR3 loop is CASSVVGATNEKLFF. CDR3 coding DNA: TGTGCCAGCAGCGTAGTCGGGGCAACTAATGAAAAACTGTTTTTT.

The genes are TRBV20-1 and TRBJ2-3; D possibly corresponds to TRBD1 (5 bases). Trimming removed 6 bases from V and 5 bases from J, with 9 bases in between. The CDR3 is made up of 11 amino acids. Germline CDR1 is DFQATT and CDR2 is SNEGSKA (reference sequence). CDR3 protein: CSAPRGDTQYF. Here the CDR3 DNA reads TGCAGTGCCCCTAGGGGAGATACGCAGTATTTT.

V is TRBV3-1 (or the pseudogene TRBV3-2) and J is TRBJ2-7, with 12 positions matching TRBD2. With 1 base clipped from V and 2 bases from J, the junction kept 0 bases outside the gene matches. This CDR3 is 15 amino acids long. Germline assignment: CDR1 LGHDT and CDR2 YNNKEL (reference sequence). CDR3 loop: CASSQGLAGAYEQYF. For the CDR3, the DNA is TGTGCCAGCAGCCAAGGACTAGCGGGAGCCTACGAGCAGTACTTC.

The V and J genes are TRBV18 and TRBJ2-6; D not resolved. The CDR3 is 14 amino acids. Deletions cut 4 bases from V and 0 bases from J, with 4 bases between. Germline V gene sequence: CDR1 KGHSH, CDR2 LQKENI. CDR3 DNA: TGTGCCAGCTCACTCAACTCTGGGGCCAACGTCCTGACTTTC. It yields the protein CASSLNSGANVLTF.

The chain employs TRBV7-2 and TRBJ1-4, with 8 nucleotides matching TRBD1. The junction had 4 bases not matched to a gene; V was cut back by 3 bases and J by 4 bases. The CDR3 loop spans 15 amino acids. The germline gives CDR1 SGHTA, CDR2 FQGNSA. As DNA, the CDR3 is TGTGCCAGCAGCTTCGGACAGGGACGTAATGAAAAACTGTTTTTT. It translates to CASSFGQGRNEKLFF.

The CDR3 protein is CASSLTSGDYNEQFF. CDR3 sequence (DNA): TGTGCCAGCAGCCTGACTAGCGGAGACTACAATGAGCAGTTCTTC. The chain links TRBV11-3 to TRBJ2-1, with 9 bases fitting TRBD2. The CDR3 sequence is 15 residues long. CDR1 is SGHNT, CDR2 YENEEA, per germline. Unmatched junction bases numbered 5, after V lost 5 bases and J lost 3 bases.

CDR3 bases: TGTGCCAGCAGTCTAGCGTCTAGCTCCTACAATGAGCAGTTCTTC. Translated: CASSLASSSYNEQFF. The chain joins TRBV7-2 to TRBJ2-1; tentative D call: TRBD2 (6 bases). V was shortened by 6 bases and J by 0 bases, with 12 bases between the two germline ends. This CDR3 is 15 amino acids long. The V gene's germline CDR1 is SGHTA and CDR2 FQGNSA.

The rearrangement uses TRBV5-1 and TRBJ2-5; TRBD2 matches at 8 bases. This CDR3 spans 17 amino acids. The J segment lost 0 bases and the V segment lost 4 bases, leaving 11 bases of the junction unmatched. Germline values: CDR1 SGHRS, CDR2 YFSETQ. CDR3 region: CASSQGWSGGNQETQYF. Written as DNA, the CDR3 is TGCGCCAGCAGCCAAGGGTGGAGCGGGGGAAACCAAGAGACCCAGTACTTC.

The chain is built from TRBV7-2 and TRBJ1-6, with a possible D match to TRBD1 (6 bases). The CDR3 length is 14 residues. Between the trimmed V and J ends, which lost 4 bases and 10 bases, there was a span of 14 bases. In germline, CDR1 is SGHTA, CDR2 FQGNSA. The CDR3 region is CASSSTGLISPLHF. CDR3 nucleotide sequence: TGTGCCAGCAGCTCAACAGGGCTTATCTCACCCCTCCACTTT.

The chain employs TRBV18 and TRBJ1-3; TRBD1 matches 7 bases. V lost 5 bases, J lost 8 bases, and 6 bases stayed unmatched. Germline CDR1 and CDR2: KGHSH and LQKENI. The CDR3 sequence is 13 residues long. CDR3 region: CASSFDRADTIYF. The CDR3 nucleotides read TGTGCCAGCTCATTCGACAGGGCGGACACCATATATTTT.